The present TCR beta chain was sequenced within a study of long-term antiretroviral therapy in people with HIV. The study's findings and limits: CDR3 lengths in HIV samples spanned a narrower range than controls.

Comments on this clone: The target antigen is unknown.

The CDR3 runs to 14 residues. Germline CDR1 and CDR2: MNHEY and SMNVEV (reference sequence). Trimming removed 9 bases from V and 4 bases from J, with 16 bases in between. This was the immunoSEQ v3.0 assay at survey level. The sequencing target was 40,000-50,000 T-cell genomes per sample. Here immunoSEQ multiplex PCR was the method, and the copy in TCRdb shows in-frame clones only, minus some. The table includes 15,000 to 20,000 clones, 86% detected once. V usage is TRBV27 and J usage is TRBJ2-1, with D perhaps TRBD1 or TRBD2 (5 bases each). This sequence was found in a man in his forties with HIV. The input for sequencing was unsorted PBMCs, taken 0.5 years after starting antiretroviral therapy. The CDR3 spells CASWKERGYNEQFF. DNA of the CDR3: TGTGCCAGTTGGAAGGAGAGGGGATACAATGAGCAGTTCTTC.